The 25 T cell receptor beta chains reported below all come from one sample, sequenced in a study of neurological immune-mediated disorders. TCRdb ran MiXCR on the 5' RACE reads and lists one entry per CDR3 protein. The data show about 62,000 distinct CDR3 sequences, with under 5% seen just once and roughly 3.2% held by the top ten. The material sequenced was PBMCs. All receptors derive from a woman aged 45-65 years with multiple sclerosis.

The sample holds many counts of this clonotype. The chain has TRBV10-3 and TRBJ2-2, with D unclear. Germline CDR1 is ENHRY and CDR2 is SYGVKD. Trimming took off 0 bases at V and 5 bases at J, with 7 bases between the two ends. The CDR3 is made up of 14 amino acids. The CDR3 loop reads CAISESDLTGELFF. In DNA form, the CDR3 reads TGTGCCATCAGTGAGTCGGACCTAACCGGGGAGCTGTTTTTT.

This clonotype was detected ten times or more. The chain carries TRBV14 and TRBJ1-6; 7 bases align to TRBD1. Germline values: CDR1 SGHDN, CDR2 FVKESK. This CDR3 has 15 residues. Losses at the gene ends were 3 bases for V and 4 bases for J; bases not matched to a gene: 3. In DNA, the CDR3 is TGTGCCAGCAGCCAGGGACAGCTTTATAATTCACCCCTCCACTTT. It specifies CASSQGQLYNSPLHF.

This clonotype has ten or more counts. The chain links TRBV20-1 to TRBJ2-3, with TRBD2 matching over 10 bases. This CDR3 contains 14 residues. V dropped 6 bases and J dropped 4; count of bases not matched to a gene: 7. From germline, CDR1 is DFQATT and CDR2 SNEGSKA (reference sequence). Written as DNA, the CDR3 is TGCAGTGCGCTAACTAGCGGGGTTGCAGATACGCAGTATTTT. This encodes CSALTSGVADTQYF.

This clonotype was picked up many times. The J gene is TRBJ2-3, the V gene TRBV7-2; 8 bases fit TRBD2. Trimming removed 5 bases from V and 0 bases from J; junction bases left unmatched: 4. Looked up from germline, CDR1 is SGHTA and CDR2 is FQGNSA. The CDR3 length is 15 residues. The CDR3 loop is CASSPQRGSTDTQYF. The CDR3 region has the DNA TGTGCCAGCAGCCCCCAGCGGGGGAGCACAGATACGCAGTATTTT.

This clonotype was counted at least ten times. The CDR3 is CASSARGGSHEQYF. The CDR3 nucleotides are TGTGCCAGCAGCGCCAGAGGGGGAAGCCACGAGCAGTACTTC. The rearrangement uses TRBV7-2 and TRBJ2-7, with D maybe TRBD1 (6 bases). Germline V gives CDR1 SGHTA, CDR2 FQGNSA. V was shortened by 5 bases and J by 5 bases, with 16 bases between the two germline ends. CDR3 length: 14 amino acids.

This clonotype was seen at least ten times. This chain uses TRBV12-5 with TRBJ2-7; no definite D call. The CDR3 runs 14 residues. Trimming took off 0 bases at V and 6 bases at J, with 12 bases between the two ends. The V gene's germline CDR1 is LGHNT and CDR2 FRNRAP. Here the CDR3 DNA reads TGTGCTAGTGGTTTGGTACGTGGGCTCCTCGAGCAGTACTTC. It codes for CASGLVRGLLEQYF.

This clonotype appeared many times. This sequence joins TRBV4-3 and TRBJ2-3, with a tentative D call TRBD1 (6 bases). Germline assignment: CDR1 LGHNA and CDR2 YSLEER. The CDR3 covers 16 residues. V was shortened by 3 bases and J by 3 bases, with 16 bases between the two germline ends. This CDR3 reads CASSQTTGMSTDTQYF. CDR3 DNA sequence: TGCGCCAGCAGCCAGACTACAGGGATGAGTACAGATACGCAGTATTTT.

At least ten counts were recorded for this clonotype. The chain employs TRBV5-1 and TRBJ2-7, with 8 bases identical to TRBD1. The length of the CDR3 is 18 residues. Germline assignment: CDR1 SGHRS and CDR2 YFSETQ. Trimming at V came to 3 bases and at J to 2 bases, leaving 16 bases not matched to a gene. Written as DNA, the CDR3 is TGCGCCAGCAGCTCACAATCCGGACAGGGTCTAATTCCCTACGAGCAGTACTTC. It codes for CASSSQSGQGLIPYEQYF.

This clonotype was counted ten times or more. This chain joins TRBV12-3 or TRBV12-4 and TRBJ1-1, with D possibly TRBD1 on 5 matching bases. Trimming pared 3 bases from V and 4 bases from J, leaving 9 bases between. This CDR3 comprises 13 residues. The CDR3 is CASSFIGGTEAFF. The CDR3 DNA reads TGTGCCAGCAGTTTCATCGGGGGCACTGAAGCTTTCTTT.

This clonotype was observed many times. J is TRBJ1-5 and V is TRBV6-2 or TRBV6-3; no clear D gene. The CDR3 sequence is 16 residues long. The germline V gene has CDR1 MNHEY and CDR2 SVGEGT. Trimming took off 0 bases at V and 0 bases at J, with 9 bases between the two ends. The DNA of the CDR3 is TGTGCCAGCAGTTACTCGGAGGCCCTTAGCAATCAGCCCCAGCATTTT. Its protein product is CASSYSEALSNQPQHF.

This clonotype occurred many times. The chain joins TRBV5-1 to TRBJ1-2; D unresolved. V lost 4 bases and J 6 bases, leaving 16 bases between the germline ends. Looked up from germline, CDR1 is SGHRS and CDR2 is YFSETQ. The CDR3 is 14 residues long. The CDR3, as DNA: TGCGCCAGCAGCCAAGACTCAAACCGGGATGGCTACACCTTC. Protein product: CASSQDSNRDGYTF.

This clonotype was seen at least ten times. The rearrangement links TRBV9 to TRBJ2-6; the D is unclear. Per germline, CDR1 SGDLS and CDR2 YYNGEE. The CDR3 sequence is 15 residues long. V lost 0 bases to trimming and J lost 5 bases, with 9 bases between them. CDR3 in DNA: TGTGCCAGCAGCGTAGAATCAGGTTGGGCCAACGTCCTGACTTTC. The encoded protein is CASSVESGWANVLTF.

This clonotype was detected many times. The rearrangement uses TRBV2 and TRBJ2-7; 10 bases match TRBD1. The V gene end was trimmed by 6 bases and the J gene end by 6 bases; junction bases not matched to a gene: 14. CDR3 length equals 16 residues. In germline, CDR1 is SNHLY, CDR2 FYNNEI. CDR3 DNA sequence: TGTGCCAGCAGCCTTAGGACAGGGGGGTCCTCTACCGAGCAGTACTTC. Residues: CASSLRTGGSSTEQYF.

This clonotype occurred many times. The V and J genes are TRBV24-1 and TRBJ1-2; possible D gene TRBD1, 5 bases. V was pared by 9 bases and J by 3 bases, with 10 bases between. CDR1 and CDR2 (germline): KGHDR, SFDVKD. The CDR3 covers 12 residues. The CDR3: CATWGTDYGYTF. In nucleotides, the CDR3 is TGTGCCACCTGGGGGACCGACTATGGCTACACCTTC.

In its sample, this clonotype was seen many times. The rearrangement joins TRBV12-3 or TRBV12-4 to TRBJ2-1, with 9 bases identical to TRBD2. This CDR3 region has 15 residues. V trimming: 8 bases; J trimming: 9 bases; junction bases outside the gene matches: 14. The CDR3 loop is CASGSTSGGIGEQFF. The CDR3 DNA reads as TGTGCCAGCGGTTCGACTAGCGGTGGGATAGGTGAGCAGTTCTTC.

This clonotype was seen a few times. In DNA, the CDR3 is TGTGCCAGCAGTTTTCGGACAGGCAATGAGCAGTTCTTC. Encoded protein: CASSFRTGNEQFF. The rearrangement links TRBV7-6 to TRBJ2-1, with 7 nucleotides matching TRBD1. This CDR3 comprises 13 residues. Germline trimming cut 6 bases from V and 6 bases from J; bases unmatched to any gene: 5. Germline V gene sequence: CDR1 SGHVS, CDR2 FNYEAQ.

There are many counts of this clonotype. The chain recombines TRBV5-1 with TRBJ1-6; D possibly corresponds to TRBD1 (5 bases). The germline V and J ends were trimmed by 2 bases and 5 bases, with 8 bases remaining between them. Germline values: CDR1 SGHRS, CDR2 YFSETQ. This CDR3 contains 14 residues. The CDR3 reads CASSFGGDNSPLHF. CDR3 DNA: TGCGCCAGCAGCTTTGGAGGGGATAATTCACCCCTCCACTTT.

There are many counts of this clonotype. This chain joins TRBV5-6 and TRBJ1-1; the D is unclear. From germline, CDR1 is SGHDT and CDR2 YYEEEE. The CDR3 totals 14 residues. Trimming shortened V by 1 base and J by 4 bases, and 11 bases separated the two germline ends. The CDR3 region has the DNA TGTGCCAGCAGCTTGAGACAAGTCTCCACTGAAGCTTTCTTT. This encodes CASSLRQVSTEAFF.

This clonotype was observed at least ten times. The chain recombines TRBV15 with TRBJ1-5; TRBD1 aligns across 10 bases. Germline CDR1 and CDR2: LNHNV and YYDKDF (reference sequence). Unmatched junction bases numbered 3, after V lost 1 base and J lost 6 bases. The CDR3 extends over 15 amino acids. The CDR3 nucleotides read TGTGCCACCAGCAGAGGGACAGGGGGTAGTCAGCCCCAGCATTTT. Protein sequence: CATSRGTGGSQPQHF.

This chain connects TRBV18 to TRBJ2-5, with 8 bases lining up with TRBD2. V trimming: 3 bases; J trimming: 5 bases; junction bases outside the gene matches: 8. CDR1 KGHSH and CDR2 LQKENI come from the germline V gene. The CDR3 consists of 15 residues. CDR3 sequence (DNA): TGTGCCAGCTCACCCCGCGGGGGGCCCGGGGAGACCCAGTACTTC. Amino acids: CASSPRGGPGETQYF.

In this sample, this clonotype turned up many times. The V and J genes are TRBV27 and TRBJ1-5, with a weak D call TRBD1 (5 bases). Germline V lookup: CDR1 MNHEY, CDR2 SMNVEV (reference sequence). Trimming stripped 5 bases from V and 5 bases from J, with 19 bases between. The CDR3 totals 16 residues. The CDR3 sequence: CASSLPGVKGDQPQHF. The CDR3 coding sequence is TGTGCCAGCAGTCTCCCCGGGGTTAAAGGGGATCAGCCCCAGCATTTT.

This clonotype appeared many times. V is TRBV7-3 and J is TRBJ2-1, with TRBD1 matching over 12 bases. This CDR3 contains 15 residues. Germline V gene data show CDR1 as SGHTA and CDR2 as FQGTGA. Trimming removed 5 bases from V and 7 bases from J; junction bases left unmatched: 6. CDR3 DNA: TGTGCCAGCAGCCCCGGGACAGGGGGCTTTAATGAGCAGTTCTTC. As protein: CASSPGTGGFNEQFF.

The gene calls are TRBV6-2 or TRBV6-3 and TRBJ2-6, with TRBD1 matching 7 bases. J gave up 2 bases and V 6 bases, and 7 bases lay outside the gene matches. Germline CDR1 MNHEY, CDR2 SVGEGT. The CDR3 is 16 amino acids. This chain's CDR3 is CASSLMTGTGANVLTF. The DNA for the CDR3 is TGTGCCAGCAGCCTGATGACAGGGACTGGGGCCAACGTCCTGACTTTC.

The table lists this clonotype with many counts. The J gene is TRBJ2-6, the V gene TRBV7-6; D gene unclear. V lost 5 bases and J 0 bases, leaving 11 bases between the germline ends. This CDR3 comprises 16 residues. Germline CDR1 is SGHVS and CDR2 is FNYEAQ. The CDR3 nucleotides read TGTGCCAGCAGCACGCGACACGGCTCTGGGGCCAACGTCCTGACTTTC. The encoded protein is CASSTRHGSGANVLTF.

In its sample, this clonotype was seen many times. This chain joins TRBV27 and TRBJ1-5, with D perhaps matching TRBD1 (5 bases). Trimming removed 5 bases at V and 3 bases at J, with 11 bases between. The length of the CDR3 is 14 residues. CDR1 MNHEY and CDR2 SMNVEV come from the germline V gene (reference sequence). CDR3 DNA: TGTGCCAGCAGTATACCAGGGCCCAATCAGCCCCAGCATTTT. Translating gives CASSIPGPNQPQHF.